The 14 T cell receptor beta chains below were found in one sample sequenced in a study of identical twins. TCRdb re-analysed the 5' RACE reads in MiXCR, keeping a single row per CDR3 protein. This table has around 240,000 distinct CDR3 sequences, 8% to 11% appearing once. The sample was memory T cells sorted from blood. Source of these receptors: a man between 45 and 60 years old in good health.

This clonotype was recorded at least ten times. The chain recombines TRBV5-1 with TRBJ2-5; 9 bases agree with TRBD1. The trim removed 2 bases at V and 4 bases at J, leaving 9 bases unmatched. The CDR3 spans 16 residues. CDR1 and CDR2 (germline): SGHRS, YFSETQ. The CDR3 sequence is CASSLAGTGSPETQYF. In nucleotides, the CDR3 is TGCGCCAGCAGCTTAGCCGGGACAGGGTCCCCAGAGACCCAGTACTTC.

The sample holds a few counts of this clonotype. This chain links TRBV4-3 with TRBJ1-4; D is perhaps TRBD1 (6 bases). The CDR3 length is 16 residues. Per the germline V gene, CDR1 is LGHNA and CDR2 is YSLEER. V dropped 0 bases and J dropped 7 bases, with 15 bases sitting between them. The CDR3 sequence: CASSQDLGAGVEKLFF. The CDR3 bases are TGCGCCAGCAGCCAAGATCTAGGTGCAGGGGTTGAAAAACTGTTTTTT.

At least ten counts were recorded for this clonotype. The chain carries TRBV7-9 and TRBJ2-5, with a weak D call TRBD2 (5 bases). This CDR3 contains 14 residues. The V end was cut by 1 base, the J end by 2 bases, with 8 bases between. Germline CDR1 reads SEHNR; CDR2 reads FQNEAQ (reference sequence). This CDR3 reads CASSLVRGQETQYF. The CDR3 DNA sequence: TGTGCCAGCAGCTTAGTCCGGGGTCAAGAGACCCAGTACTTC.

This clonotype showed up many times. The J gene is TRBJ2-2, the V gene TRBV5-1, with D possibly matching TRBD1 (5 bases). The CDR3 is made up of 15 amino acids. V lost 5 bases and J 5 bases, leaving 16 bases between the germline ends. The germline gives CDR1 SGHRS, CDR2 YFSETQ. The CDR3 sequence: CASSRTREGTGELFF. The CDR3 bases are TGCGCCAGCAGTCGGACCAGGGAAGGGACCGGGGAGCTGTTTTTT.

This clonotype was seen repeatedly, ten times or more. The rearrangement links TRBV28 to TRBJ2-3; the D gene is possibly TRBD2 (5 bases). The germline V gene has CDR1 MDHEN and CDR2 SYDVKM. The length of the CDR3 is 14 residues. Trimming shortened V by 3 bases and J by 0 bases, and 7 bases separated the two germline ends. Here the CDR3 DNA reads TGTGCCAGCAGTTTTGACTACAGCACAGATACGCAGTATTTT. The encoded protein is CASSFDYSTDTQYF.

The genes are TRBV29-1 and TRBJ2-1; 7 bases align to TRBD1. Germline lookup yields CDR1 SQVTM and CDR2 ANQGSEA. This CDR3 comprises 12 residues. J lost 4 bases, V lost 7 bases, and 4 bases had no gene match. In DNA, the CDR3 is TGCAGCGCAGGGACAGCTTACAATGAGCAGTTCTTC. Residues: CSAGTAYNEQFF.

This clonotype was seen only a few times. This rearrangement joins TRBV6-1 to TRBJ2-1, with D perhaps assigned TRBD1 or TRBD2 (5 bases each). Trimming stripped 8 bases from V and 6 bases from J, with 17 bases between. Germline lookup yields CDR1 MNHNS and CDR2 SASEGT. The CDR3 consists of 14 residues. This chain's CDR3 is CASGPGSLGNEQFF. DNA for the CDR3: TGTGCCAGCGGCCCAGGGAGTTTGGGCAATGAGCAGTTCTTC.

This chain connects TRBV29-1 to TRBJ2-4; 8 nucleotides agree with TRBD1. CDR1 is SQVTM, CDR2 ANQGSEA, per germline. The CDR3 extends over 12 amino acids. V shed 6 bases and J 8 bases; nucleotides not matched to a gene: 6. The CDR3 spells CSVGTDRDIQYF. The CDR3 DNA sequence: TGCAGCGTAGGGACGGACAGGGACATTCAGTACTTC. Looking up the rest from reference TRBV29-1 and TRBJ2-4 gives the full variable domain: SAVISQKPSRDICQRGTSLTIQCQVDSQVTMMFWYRQQPGQSLTLIATANQGSEATYESGFVIDKFPISRPNLTFSTLTVSNMSPEDSSIYLCSVGTDRDIQYFGAGTRLSVL.

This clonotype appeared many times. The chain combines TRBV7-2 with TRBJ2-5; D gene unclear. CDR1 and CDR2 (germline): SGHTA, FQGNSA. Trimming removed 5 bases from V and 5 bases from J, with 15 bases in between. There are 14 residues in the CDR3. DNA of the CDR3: TGTGCCAGCAGCACCGGGCCCTCCGGGGAGACCCAGTACTTC. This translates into CASSTGPSGETQYF. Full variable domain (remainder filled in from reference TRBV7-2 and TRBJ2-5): GAGVSQSPSNKVTEKGKDVELRCDPISGHTALYWYRQSLGQGLEFLIYFQGNSAPDKSGLPSDRFSAERTGGSVSTLTIQRTQQEDSAVYLCASSTGPSGETQYFGPGTRLLVL.

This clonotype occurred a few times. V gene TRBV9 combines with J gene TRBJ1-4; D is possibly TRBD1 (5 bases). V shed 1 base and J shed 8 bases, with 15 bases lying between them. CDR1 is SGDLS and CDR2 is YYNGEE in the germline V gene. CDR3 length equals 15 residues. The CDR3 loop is CASSVTGTSGEKLFF. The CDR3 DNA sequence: TGTGCCAGCAGCGTAACCGGGACGTCCGGGGAAAAACTGTTTTTT.

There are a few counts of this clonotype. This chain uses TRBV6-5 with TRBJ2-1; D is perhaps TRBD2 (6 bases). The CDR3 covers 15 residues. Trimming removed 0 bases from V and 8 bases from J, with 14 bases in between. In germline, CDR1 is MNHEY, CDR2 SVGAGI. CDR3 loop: CASSYSERGVHEQFF. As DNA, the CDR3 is TGTGCCAGCAGTTACTCTGAGCGCGGGGTGCATGAGCAGTTCTTC.

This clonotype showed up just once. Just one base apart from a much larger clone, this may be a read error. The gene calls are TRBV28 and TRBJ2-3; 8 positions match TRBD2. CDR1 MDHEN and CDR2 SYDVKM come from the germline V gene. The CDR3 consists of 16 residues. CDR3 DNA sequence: TGTGCCAGCAGCCGTACTAGCGGTTCTAGCACAGATTCGCAGTATTTT. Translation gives CASSRTSGSSTDSQYF.

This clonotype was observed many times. The CDR3 DNA is TGTGCCAGCAGCTTAGTCAGGGTTTCCTACGAGCAGTACTTC. This translates into CASSLVRVSYEQYF. The chain combines TRBV7-2 with TRBJ2-7, with D possibly TRBD1 on 5 matching bases. From germline, CDR1 is SGHTA and CDR2 FQGNSA. The CDR3 contains 14 residues. Trimming cost V 1 base and J 1 base, with 8 bases left between them.

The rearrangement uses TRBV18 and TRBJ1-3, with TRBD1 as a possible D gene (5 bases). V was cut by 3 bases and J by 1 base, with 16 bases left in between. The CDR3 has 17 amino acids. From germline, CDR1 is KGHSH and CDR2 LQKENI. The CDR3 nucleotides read TGTGCCAGCTCACCTAACCCCGGCGGGGCATCTGGAAACACCATATATTTT. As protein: CASSPNPGGASGNTIYF. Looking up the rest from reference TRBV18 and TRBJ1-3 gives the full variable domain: NAGVMQNPRHLVRRRGQEARLRCSPMKGHSHVYWYRQLPEEGLKFMVYLQKENIIDESGMPKERFSAEFPKEGPSILRIQQVVRGDSAAYFCASSPNPGGASGNTIYFGEGSWLTVV.